These 17 T cell receptor beta chains share one sample of origin, sequenced in a study of neurological immune-mediated disorders. One entry per CDR3 protein, called by TCRdb with MiXCR from the 5' RACE reads. The data contain tens of thousands of distinct CDR3 sequences, about 3.8% of them singletons. The specimen was PBMCs. These TCRs come from a man in his 60s with multiple sclerosis.

The V and J genes are TRBV6-6 and TRBJ1-1; no definite D call. V was clipped by 6 bases and J by 0 bases, with 23 bases between them. Germline CDR1 MNHNY, CDR2 SVGAGI (reference sequence). The CDR3 runs 18 residues. The CDR3 protein is CASRAPGGRHNVNTEAFF. The DNA for the CDR3 is TGTGCCAGCAGAGCCCCCGGCGGCCGACATAATGTGAACACTGAAGCTTTCTTT.

This clonotype was found many times. The chain has TRBV20-1 and TRBJ2-6; no definite D call. The CDR3 loop spans 14 amino acids. Trimming took 3 bases from V and 2 from J, leaving 8 bases between them. In germline, CDR1 is DFQATT, CDR2 SNEGSKA (reference sequence). This CDR3 reads CSASGQPGANVLTF. The CDR3 region has the DNA TGCAGTGCTAGTGGCCAGCCTGGGGCCAACGTCCTGACTTTC.

This clonotype has at least ten counts. The V call is TRBV3-1, the J call TRBJ2-3; no clear D. Germline V gene lookup returns CDR1 LGHDT and CDR2 YNNKEL (reference sequence). V was pared by 0 bases and J by 2 bases, with 6 bases between. This CDR3 contains 14 residues. The CDR3 DNA is TGTGCCAGCAGCCAAGAAAAGGTCACAGATACGCAGTATTTT. Its translation: CASSQEKVTDTQYF.

This clonotype has at least ten counts. The chain couples TRBV5-1 to TRBJ1-2; 7 bases agree with TRBD1. V gave up 3 bases and J gave up 8 bases; unmatched junction bases: 13. CDR1 and CDR2 (germline): SGHRS, YFSETQ. The CDR3 covers 15 residues. The CDR3 loop is CASSSSSGQAGGYTF. In nucleotides, the CDR3 is TGCGCCAGCAGCTCGAGTTCTGGACAGGCGGGCGGCTACACCTTC.

Only a few counts were recorded for this clonotype. The J gene is TRBJ2-4, the V gene TRBV5-5; D is perhaps TRBD1 or TRBD2 (5 bases each). V lost 4 bases to trimming and J lost 8 bases, with 16 bases between them. There are 14 residues in the CDR3. Germline CDR1 is SGHKS and CDR2 is YYEKEE (reference sequence). The DNA of the CDR3 is TGTGCCAGCAGCCGCTGGCCCCGGGACCACATTCAGTACTTC. This codes for CASSRWPRDHIQYF.

The J gene is TRBJ2-2, the V gene TRBV12-3 or TRBV12-4, with D uncertain. Deletions cut 3 bases from V and 6 bases from J, with 8 bases between. The CDR3 sequence is 13 residues long. In DNA form, the CDR3 reads TGTGCCAGCAGTTTTCGGGTATCCGGGGAGCTGTTTTTT. Protein sequence: CASSFRVSGELFF.

There are many counts of this clonotype. The CDR3 DNA reads TGCGCCAGCAGCTTGGCCTCGAGCCATGGCTACACCTTC. This gives the protein CASSLASSHGYTF. The chain is built from TRBV5-1 and TRBJ1-2; D gene unclear. V lost 0 bases and J 6 bases, leaving 9 bases between the germline ends. The CDR3 has 13 amino acids. Germline CDR1 reads SGHRS; CDR2 reads YFSETQ.

The chain links TRBV20-1 to TRBJ1-4, with 8 bases fitting TRBD1. With V trimmed by 0 bases and J by 7 bases, 4 bases remained unmatched. Germline V gene sequence: CDR1 DFQATT, CDR2 SNEGSKA (reference sequence). The CDR3 has 14 amino acids. CDR3 in amino acids: CSARDGQGGEKLFF. The DNA for the CDR3 is TGCAGTGCTAGAGACGGACAGGGAGGTGAAAAACTGTTTTTT.

This clonotype was picked up many times. V gene TRBV3-1 combines with J gene TRBJ2-7, with 8 nucleotides matching TRBD2. J lost 5 bases, V lost 3 bases, and 6 bases had no gene match. The CDR3 length is 14 residues. From germline, CDR1 is LGHDT and CDR2 YNNKEL (reference sequence). The CDR3 nucleotides are TGTGCCAGCAGCCAGGCGGGAGGAGGTAACGAGCAGTACTTC. Protein sequence: CASSQAGGGNEQYF.

The rearrangement joins TRBV20-1 to TRBJ2-5, with 8 bases aligning to TRBD2. The germline CDR1 and CDR2 sequences are DFQATT and SNEGSKA (reference sequence). This CDR3 region has 12 residues. DNA of the CDR3: TGCCGCCCGGGAGGGAGGGCAGAGACCCAGTACTTC. Amino acid sequence: CRPGGRAETQYF.

The genes are TRBV3-1 and TRBJ2-5; 8 bases align to TRBD2. This CDR3 has 15 residues. V gave up 4 bases and J gave up 5 bases; unmatched junction bases: 9. CDR1 is LGHDT and CDR2 is YNNKEL in the germline V gene (reference sequence). The CDR3 region has the DNA TGTGCCAGCAGCCTGACTCGGACTAGCCAGGAGACCCAGTACTTC. As protein: CASSLTRTSQETQYF.

The chain has TRBV20-1 and TRBJ2-7, with TRBD1 identical over 7 bases. Germline CDR1 reads DFQATT; CDR2 reads SNEGSKA (reference sequence). CDR3 length equals 13 residues. Unmatched junction bases numbered 5, after V lost 6 bases and J lost 0 bases. CDR3 in DNA: TGCAGTGCAAGGGGACAGTTCTCCTACGAGCAGTACTTC. Protein: CSARGQFSYEQYF.

This clonotype was seen repeatedly, ten times or more. The rearrangement joins TRBV29-1 to TRBJ2-2; possibly TRBD1 or TRBD2 for D (6 bases each). Germline lookup yields CDR1 SQVTM and CDR2 ANQGSEA. The CDR3 sequence is 14 residues long. Trimming left V 6 bases short and J 7 bases short, with 18 bases between. CDR3 residues: CSVVGTGRYGELFF. CDR3 in DNA: TGCAGCGTCGTGGGAACAGGGAGGTACGGGGAGCTGTTTTTT.

This clonotype was seen many times. A junction boundary mismatches the germline segment, possibly from a read error. V usage is TRBV20-1 and J usage is TRBJ1-2; 7 nucleotides align to TRBD1. The CDR3 has 12 residues. Per the germline V gene, CDR1 is DFQATT and CDR2 is SNEGSKA (reference sequence). This chain's CDR3 is CSAGDRDEGYTF. The CDR3 DNA sequence: TGCAGTGCTGGAGACAGGGACGAAGGCTACACCTTC.

This clonotype was found many times. The V and J genes are TRBV12-3 or TRBV12-4 and TRBJ1-1, with TRBD1 as a possible D gene (5 bases). Trimming removed 4 bases at V and 0 bases at J, with 9 bases between. The CDR3 loop spans 14 amino acids. CDR3 in DNA: TGTGCCAGCAGTTCGGGACCGGTGAACACTGAAGCTTTCTTT. This encodes CASSSGPVNTEAFF.

This clonotype was detected ten times or more. The chain carries TRBV5-1 and TRBJ2-1; TRBD2 matches 13 bases. The J segment lost 6 bases and the V segment lost 0 bases, leaving 3 bases of the junction unmatched. CDR1 SGHRS and CDR2 YFSETQ come from the germline V gene. This CDR3 contains 16 residues. The CDR3 is CASSLGGTSGANEQFF. CDR3 sequence (DNA): TGCGCCAGCAGCTTGGGGGGGACTAGCGGGGCCAATGAGCAGTTCTTC.

This clonotype was seen at least ten times. The CDR3 DNA reads as TGTGCCAGCAGCGTAGGGAGGACAGTCAACGGCGAGCAGTTCTTC. It codes for CASSVGRTVNGEQFF. The genes are TRBV9 and TRBJ2-1; maybe TRBD1 (6 bases). This CDR3 spans 15 amino acids. The V gene lost 0 bases and the J gene lost 10 bases, with 17 bases spanning the gap. Germline CDR1 is SGDLS and CDR2 is YYNGEE.